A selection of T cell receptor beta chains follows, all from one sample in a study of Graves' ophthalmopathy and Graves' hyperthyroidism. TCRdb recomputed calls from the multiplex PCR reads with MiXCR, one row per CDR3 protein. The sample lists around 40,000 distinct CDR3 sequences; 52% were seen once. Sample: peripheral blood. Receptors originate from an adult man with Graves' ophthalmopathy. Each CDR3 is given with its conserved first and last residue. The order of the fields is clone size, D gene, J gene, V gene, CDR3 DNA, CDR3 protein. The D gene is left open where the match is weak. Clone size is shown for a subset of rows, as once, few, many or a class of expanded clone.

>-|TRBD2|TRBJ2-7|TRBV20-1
TGCAGTGCCGGTCTGGGACTAGCTCGCGTGCAGTACTTC
CSAGLGLARVQYF
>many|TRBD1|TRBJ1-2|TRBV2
TGTGCCAGCAGTGACAGGACAGGGGTTGGCTACACCTTC
CASSDRTGVGYTF
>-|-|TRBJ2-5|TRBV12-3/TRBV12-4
TGTGCCAGCAGTTCTCGGACAGGGAGGGGGAGGGAGACCCAGTACTTC
CASSSRTGRGRETQYF
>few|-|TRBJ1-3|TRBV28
TGTGCCAGCAGTCCGGCAGGGGACATATTAGGGACGAGGATATATTTT
CASSPAGDILGTRIYF
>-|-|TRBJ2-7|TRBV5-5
-
CASSFYICSAEAPNRVSYEQYF
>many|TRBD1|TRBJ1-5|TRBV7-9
TGTGCCAGCAGCTCAGGACAGGGTTTATGGGAGCCCCAGCATTTT
CASSSGQGLWEPQHF
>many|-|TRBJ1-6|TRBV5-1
TGCGCCAGCAGCTTGGGGTCAGTTTTTAATTCACCCCTCCACTTT
CASSLGSVFNSPLHF
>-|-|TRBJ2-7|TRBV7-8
TGTGCCAGCAGCTTAGCTAGTCAGGGTAACGAGCAGTACTTC
CASSLASQGNEQYF
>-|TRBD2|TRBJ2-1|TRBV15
TGTGCCACCAGCAGAGATGTCGGGGATCCCAACTTAGCGGGAGGGCCCAATGAGCAGTTCTTC
CATSRDVGDPNLAGGPNEQFF
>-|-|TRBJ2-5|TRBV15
TGTGCCACCAGCGCCGGTGACGAGACCCAGTACTTC
CATSAGDETQYF
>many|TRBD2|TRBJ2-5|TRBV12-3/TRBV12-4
TGTGCCAGCAGTCCCGCGACTAGCGGACAAGAGACCCAGTACTTC
CASSPATSGQETQYF
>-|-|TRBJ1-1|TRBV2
TGTGCCAGCAGCGCGCGACAATCACCAGGCACTAAAGCTTTCTTT
CASSARQSPGTKAFF
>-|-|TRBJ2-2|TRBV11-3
TGTGCCACCAGCGGGACAACCACCGAGGAGCTGTTTTTT
CATSGTTTEELFF
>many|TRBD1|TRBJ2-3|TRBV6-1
TGTGCCAGCAGGGCGGACAGGGGGTACGGCACAGATACGCAGTATTTT
CASRADRGYGTDTQYF
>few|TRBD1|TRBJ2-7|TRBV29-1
TGCAGCGTTATCCGGGACAGACCCTACGAGCAGTACTTC
CSVIRDRPYEQYF
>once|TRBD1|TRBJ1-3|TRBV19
TGTGCCAGTAGGGGCGGGACAGGGGGCAGTGGAAACACCATATATTTT
CASRGGTGGSGNTIYF
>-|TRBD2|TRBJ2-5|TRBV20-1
TGTAGTGCCCGCGGGAGGGTGGGGGTTAGTGCCCAGTACTTC
CSARGRVGVSAQYF
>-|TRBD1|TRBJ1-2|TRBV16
TGTGCCGGCAGCCAAATCGTGGGACAGGGGGCCTATGGCTACACCTTC
CAGSQIVGQGAYGYTF
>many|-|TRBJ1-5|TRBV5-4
TGTGCCAGCAGCTTGTTGGGATCCTCGGGTCCCCAGCATTTT
CASSLLGSSGPQHF
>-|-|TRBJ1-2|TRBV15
TGTGCCACCAGCAGTGAAGGGGGGCTCTATGGCTACACCTTC
CATSSEGGLYGYTF
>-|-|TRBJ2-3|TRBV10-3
TGTGCCATCAGTGGACACCCCATACAGCACCTAGACCCAGATACGCAGTATTTT
CAISGHPIQHLDPDTQYF
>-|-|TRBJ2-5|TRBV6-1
TGTGCCAGCAGAGGGGGGGGGATACAACAAGAGACCCAGTACTTC
CASRGGGIQQETQYF
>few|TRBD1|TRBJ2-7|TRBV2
TGTGCCAGCAGTGATGAAGTCACAGGGGGCACCTACGAGCAGTACTTC
CASSDEVTGGTYEQYF
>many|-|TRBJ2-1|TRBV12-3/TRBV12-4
TGTGCCAGCAGTTTAAGTCTTAACAATGAGCAGTTCTTC
CASSLSLNNEQFF
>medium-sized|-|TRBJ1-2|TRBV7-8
TGTGCCAGCAGCCTTTTCGGGAGCTATGGCTACACCTTC
CASSLFGSYGYTF
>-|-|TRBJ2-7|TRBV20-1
TGCAGTGCTAGTAGCAGGAACGACGAGCAGTACTTC
CSASSRNDEQYF
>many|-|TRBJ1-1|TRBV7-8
TGTGCCAGCAGCTTTGACAGTAGCCTCACTGAAGCTTTCTTT
CASSFDSSLTEAFF
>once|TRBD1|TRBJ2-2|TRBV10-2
TGCGCCAGCAGTCTAACCGGGACAGGGGGAACCGGGGAGCTGTTTTTT
CASSLTGTGGTGELFF
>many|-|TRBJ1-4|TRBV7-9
TGTGCCAGCAGCTTAGTATTGGGGCCAACTAATGAAAAACTGTTTTTT
CASSLVLGPTNEKLFF
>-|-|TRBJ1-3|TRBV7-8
TGTGCCAGCAGCTTAGTAGCGGGAAGCTCTGGAAACACCATATATTTT
CASSLVAGSSGNTIYF
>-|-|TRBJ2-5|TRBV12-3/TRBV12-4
TGTGCCAGCAGAGCGGGACAGGAGACCCAGTACTTC
CASRAGQETQYF
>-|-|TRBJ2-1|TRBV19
TGTGCCAGTAGGGGTAGCGGATTTCTCGAACAGTTCTTC
CASRGSGFLEQFF
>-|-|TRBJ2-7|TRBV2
TGTGCCAGCAGTGGCTGGGTGGGTACCATCAGCTCCTACGAGCAGTACTTC
CASSGWVGTISSYEQYF
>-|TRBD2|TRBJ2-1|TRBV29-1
TGCAGCGTTGGGGGGCGGCTAGCGGGAGTACGAGAGCAGTTCTTC
CSVGGRLAGVREQFF
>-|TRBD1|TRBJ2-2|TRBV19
TGTGCCAGTAGTACCCAGGGGGCGGGCACCGGGGAGCTGTTTTTT
CASSTQGAGTGELFF
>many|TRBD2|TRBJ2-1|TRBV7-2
TGTGCCAGCAGCTTTTCGGGACTAGCGGCTGTTTACAATGAGCAGTTCTTC
CASSFSGLAAVYNEQFF
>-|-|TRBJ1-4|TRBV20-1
TGCTGTGCTAGTGAGGGGGGAGGAGGTGAAAAACTGTTTTTT
CCASEGGGGEKLFF
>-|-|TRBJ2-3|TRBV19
TGTGCCAGTAGTCCCCCCGTACGGGGTACGCAGTATTTT
CASSPPVRGTQYF
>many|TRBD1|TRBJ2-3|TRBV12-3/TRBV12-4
TGTGCCAGCAGTCTGGTGGGACAGAGCACAGATACGCAGTATTTT
CASSLVGQSTDTQYF
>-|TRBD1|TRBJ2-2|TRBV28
TGTGCCAGCCGGGACAGGGGGCTCGGCGGGGAGCTGTTTTTT
CASRDRGLGGELFF
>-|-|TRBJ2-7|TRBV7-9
TGTGCCAGCAACCTAGCCGGGACCAGCGGGCCGTCCTACGAGCAGTACTTC
CASNLAGTSGPSYEQYF
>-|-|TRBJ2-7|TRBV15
TGTGCCACCAGCAGAGATTCCGGCAGGGCCGAGCAGTACTTC
CATSRDSGRAEQYF
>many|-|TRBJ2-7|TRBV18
TGTGCCAGCTCACCACCAACAAATTCCGAGCAGTACTTC
CASSPPTNSEQYF
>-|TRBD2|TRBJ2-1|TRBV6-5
TGTGCCAGCAGTGCTGAGCGGGGGGCGGACTCCTACAATGAGCAGTTCTTC
CASSAERGADSYNEQFF
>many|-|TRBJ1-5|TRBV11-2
TGTGCCAGCAGCTTAGGACTCAATCAGCCCCAGCATTTT
CASSLGLNQPQHF
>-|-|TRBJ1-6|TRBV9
TGTGCCAGCAGCGTATCTGAGGCCCTCCACTTT
CASSVSEALHF
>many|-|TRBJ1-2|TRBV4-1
TGCGCCAGCAGCCAAGGGACGGGAGCTAACTATGGCTACACCTTC
CASSQGTGANYGYTF
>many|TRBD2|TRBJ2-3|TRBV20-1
TGCAGTGCTCCCCTAGCGGGGGGGCGGACAGATACGCAGTATTTT
CSAPLAGGRTDTQYF
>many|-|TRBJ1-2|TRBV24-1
TGTGCCACCAGAAGCTCCCCTCGGGGCGGGGCGGGGGTGTATGGCTACACCTTC
CATRSSPRGGAGVYGYTF